The 32 T cell receptor beta chains reported below all come from one sample, sequenced in a study of response to subunit inactivated influenza vaccine. TCRdb re-called the RT-PCR reads through MiXCR, storing one row per CDR3 protein. The table has 170,000 or so distinct CDR3 sequences, 9.5% to 12% seen once. The sample consisted of CD8+ T cells sorted from PBMCs, taken approximately 25 months after vaccination. The source is a man between 50 and 69 years old who received an inactivated influenza vaccine.

The sample holds a few counts of this clonotype. The rearrangement uses TRBV5-1 and TRBJ2-1; 7 nucleotides line up with TRBD2. With V trimmed by 0 bases and J by 3 bases, 3 bases remained unmatched. The CDR3 is 15 amino acids. Looked up from germline, CDR1 is SGHRS and CDR2 is YFSETQ. This chain's CDR3 is CASSLAAGIYNEQFF. In DNA, the CDR3 is TGCGCCAGCAGCTTGGCAGCGGGAATCTACAATGAGCAGTTCTTC.

This clonotype turned up a few times. The gene calls are TRBV6-5 and TRBJ2-5; D remains unclear. Germline lookup yields CDR1 MNHEY and CDR2 SVGAGI. This CDR3 region has 15 residues. V was trimmed by 2 bases and J by 6 bases, leaving 16 bases between them. CDR3 loop: CASSYRESLGKTQYF. The CDR3 bases are TGTGCCAGCAGTTACCGTGAGAGCCTGGGGAAGACCCAGTACTTC.

The rearrangement uses TRBV29-1 and TRBJ1-1; D is possibly TRBD1 (5 bases). CDR1 is SQVTM, CDR2 ANQGSEA, per germline. There are 14 residues in the CDR3. Trimming cost V 1 base and J 2 bases, with 11 bases left between them. The CDR3 region is CSVEVGAKNTEAFF. The CDR3 DNA reads TGCAGCGTTGAAGTTGGGGCAAAAAACACTGAAGCTTTCTTT.

The genes are TRBV15 and TRBJ1-1; 11 nucleotides align to TRBD1. The V and J ends lost 5 bases and 7 bases, in that order; junction bases with no gene match: 6. CDR3 length equals 14 residues. Germline CDR1 is LNHNV and CDR2 is YYDKDF (reference sequence). The CDR3, as DNA: TGTGCCACCAGCGGCGGACAGGGGGCTTTTGAAGCTTTCTTT. This translates into CATSGGQGAFEAFF.

This chain joins TRBV7-6 and TRBJ2-2; D is perhaps TRBD2 (5 bases). The V end lost 5 bases, the J end lost 4 bases, and 11 bases lay between the germline ends. The CDR3 sequence is 14 residues long. Germline V gene sequence: CDR1 SGHVS, CDR2 FNYEAQ. The CDR3 DNA reads as TGTGCCAGCAGCCCGGACTGGGGCACCGGGGAGCTGTTTTTT. Protein product: CASSPDWGTGELFF.

Many counts were recorded for this clonotype. V and J are TRBV11-2 and TRBJ1-1, with 7 bases fitting TRBD1. Trimming cost V 5 bases and J 4 bases; bases outside gene matches: 7. Germline V gene data show CDR1 as SGHAT and CDR2 as FQNNGV. The CDR3 runs 14 residues. CDR3 sequence (DNA): TGTGCCAGCAGCCAAGGGGGCTGGGTCACTGAAGCTTTCTTT. Protein product: CASSQGGWVTEAFF.

The chain has TRBV28 and TRBJ2-3, with unresolved D. CDR1 is MDHEN and CDR2 is SYDVKM in the germline V gene. V dropped 5 bases and J dropped 5 bases, with 11 bases sitting between them. This CDR3 spans 13 amino acids. The CDR3 sequence is CASSLRTKDTQYF. CDR3 sequence (DNA): TGTGCCAGCAGTCTACGGACGAAAGATACGCAGTATTTT. Based on the CDR3 plus reference TRBV28 and TRBJ2-3, the full variable domain is DVKVTQSSRYLVKRTGEKVFLECVQDMDHENMFWYRQDPGLGLRLIYFSYDVKMKEKGDIPEGYSVSREKKERFSLILESASTNQTSMYLCASSLRTKDTQYFGPGTRLTVL.

This clonotype was counted a few times. The gene calls are TRBV24-1 and TRBJ2-1, with no clear D. This CDR3 spans 13 amino acids. Germline CDR1 reads KGHDR; CDR2 reads SFDVKD. V gave up 0 bases and J gave up 9 bases, with 8 bases separating them. This CDR3 is CATSDLATGEQFF. The CDR3 bases are TGTGCCACCAGTGATTTGGCTACGGGTGAGCAGTTCTTC.

Only a few counts were recorded for this clonotype. This sequence joins TRBV20-1 and TRBJ2-5; D not resolved. The germline V gene has CDR1 DFQATT and CDR2 SNEGSKA (reference sequence). The CDR3 covers 15 residues. Trimming removed 6 bases at V and 2 bases at J, with 19 bases between. The DNA for the CDR3 is TGCAGTGCGCCCCCGAGCGCATATCCTCAAGAGACCCAGTACTTC. It codes for CSAPPSAYPQETQYF.

This clonotype was detected many times. The chain joins TRBV20-1 to TRBJ2-1; no definite D call. V lost 5 bases and J lost 6, with 11 bases in between. The V gene's germline CDR1 is DFQATT and CDR2 SNEGSKA (reference sequence). CDR3 length: 12 amino acids. CDR3 DNA sequence: TGCAGTGCTGTTGACCCATTCAATGAGCAGTTCTTC. Its translation: CSAVDPFNEQFF.

The V gene is TRBV4-3, the J gene TRBJ2-7, with D possibly TRBD2 on 5 matching bases. The CDR3 sequence is 13 residues long. Germline assignment: CDR1 LGHNA and CDR2 YSLEER. V was clipped by 4 bases and J by 4 bases, with 11 bases between them. CDR3 bases: TGCGCCAGCAGCCCCGGGGAAAGGTACGAGCAGTACTTC. It codes for CASSPGERYEQYF.

The rearrangement links TRBV20-1 to TRBJ2-5; D gene ambiguous. The CDR3 loop spans 14 amino acids. Trimming removed 3 bases at V and 2 bases at J, with 13 bases between. Germline values: CDR1 DFQATT, CDR2 SNEGSKA (reference sequence). The CDR3 protein is CSASQQNLQETQYF. The CDR3 coding sequence is TGCAGTGCTAGTCAACAGAACCTACAAGAGACCCAGTACTTC.

This sequence joins TRBV28 and TRBJ2-1, with D perhaps TRBD2 (6 bases). This CDR3 comprises 15 residues. CDR1 and CDR2 from the germline V gene are MDHEN and SYDVKM. Trimming took off 6 bases at V and 2 bases at J, with 14 bases between the two ends. The CDR3 DNA reads as TGTGCCAGCAGATATAGCGGAAATGCCTACAATGAGCAGTTCTTC. Translation gives CASRYSGNAYNEQFF.

V is TRBV28 and J is TRBJ2-1; TRBD1 agrees at 8 bases. The trim removed 9 bases at V and 0 bases at J, leaving 10 bases unmatched. The CDR3 runs 16 residues. Germline V gene data show CDR1 as MDHEN and CDR2 as SYDVKM. CDR3 loop: CASLWTGPSSYNEQFF. Here the CDR3 DNA reads TGTGCCAGTCTTTGGACAGGGCCAAGCTCCTACAATGAGCAGTTCTTC.

V gene TRBV27 combines with J gene TRBJ2-5, with D tentatively TRBD1 (5 bases). This CDR3 comprises 14 residues. The V end was cut by 6 bases, the J end by 5 bases, with 16 bases between. Germline V gives CDR1 MNHEY, CDR2 SMNVEV (reference sequence). This CDR3 reads CASSMTEALETQYF. CDR3 in DNA: TGTGCCAGCAGCATGACAGAAGCTTTGGAGACCCAGTACTTC.

This clonotype appeared many times. V and J are TRBV27 and TRBJ1-2; D ambiguous. CDR1 MNHEY and CDR2 SMNVEV come from the germline V gene (reference sequence). V shed 2 bases and J shed 4 bases, with 8 bases lying between them. CDR3 length: 13 amino acids. The CDR3: CASSLGRSYGYTF. CDR3 DNA: TGTGCCAGCAGTTTAGGGCGGTCCTATGGCTACACCTTC.

This chain connects TRBV28 to TRBJ2-7; 7 bases fit TRBD1. Germline V lookup: CDR1 MDHEN, CDR2 SYDVKM. The CDR3 length is 15 residues. J lost 6 bases, V lost 8 bases, and 16 bases had no gene match. CDR3 sequence (DNA): TGTGCCAGCCGCCCTTTAGGGACAGCGCTTTTCGAGCAGTACTTC. This encodes CASRPLGTALFEQYF.

V gene TRBV4-3 combines with J gene TRBJ2-3; 10 positions match TRBD2. The CDR3 runs to 19 residues. Germline CDR1 is LGHNA and CDR2 is YSLEER. Unmatched junction bases numbered 10, after V lost 1 base and J lost 0 bases. The CDR3 DNA reads TGCGCCAGCAGCCAAGGCCCCAGCGGGAGGGCCTTTAGCACAGATACGCAGTATTTT. As protein: CASSQGPSGRAFSTDTQYF.

This chain's CDR3 is CSVVQGDGGYTF. In nucleotides, the CDR3 is TGCAGCGTTGTACAGGGGGACGGTGGCTACACCTTC. This rearrangement joins TRBV29-1 to TRBJ1-2, with 8 bases identical to TRBD1. The junction had 5 bases not matched to a gene; V was cut back by 4 bases and J by 7 bases. The CDR3 has 12 amino acids. Germline assignment: CDR1 SQVTM and CDR2 ANQGSEA.

This clonotype was seen a few times. The chain uses TRBV20-1 and TRBJ2-3; TRBD2 matches 10 bases. With V trimmed by 4 bases and J by 0 bases, 1 base remained unmatched. In germline, CDR1 is DFQATT, CDR2 SNEGSKA (reference sequence). CDR3 size: 14 residues. The CDR3 region has the DNA TGCAGTGCTACACTAGCGGGAAGCACAGATACGCAGTATTTT. It yields the protein CSATLAGSTDTQYF.

This clonotype has more than one count but fewer than ten. The chain links TRBV9 to TRBJ2-7, with 7 bases identical to TRBD1. Trimming at V came to 4 bases and at J to 3 bases, leaving 10 bases not matched to a gene. The V gene's germline CDR1 is SGDLS and CDR2 YYNGEE. This CDR3 has 15 residues. CDR3 DNA: TGTGCCAGCAGCCCGACGGGGACAGCCTACTACGAGCAGTACTTC. Translating gives CASSPTGTAYYEQYF. Full variable domain (missing parts from reference TRBV9 and TRBJ2-7): DSGVTQTPKHLITATGQRVTLRCSPRSGDLSVYWYQQSLDQGLQFLIQYYNGEERAKGNILERFSAQQFPDLHSELNLSSLELGDSALYFCASSPTGTAYYEQYFGPGTRLTVT.

The rearrangement joins TRBV11-3 to TRBJ2-7; D is unclear. V lost 0 bases and J 3 bases, leaving 6 bases between the germline ends. The length of the CDR3 is 13 residues. The V gene's germline CDR1 is SGHNT and CDR2 YENEEA. Here the CDR3 reads CASSLDPRYEQYF. CDR3 DNA: TGTGCCAGCAGCTTAGATCCCCGCTACGAGCAGTACTTC.

The chain joins TRBV5-1 to TRBJ2-7, with D uncertain. The germline gives CDR1 SGHRS, CDR2 YFSETQ. Trimming pared 6 bases from V and 2 bases from J, leaving 9 bases between. CDR3 length equals 12 residues. The CDR3 region has the DNA TGCGCCAGCACGAACCCTCCCTACGAGCAGTACTTC. Translating it yields CASTNPPYEQYF.

There are a few counts of this clonotype. The V gene is TRBV7-6, the J gene TRBJ2-1, with 10 bases that match TRBD2. J lost 8 bases, V lost 4 bases, and 17 bases had no gene match. Germline CDR1 SGHVS, CDR2 FNYEAQ. This CDR3 region has 18 residues. The CDR3 loop is CASSSLTYSGRMGDEQFF. The CDR3 nucleotides are TGTGCCAGCAGCTCCCTTACCTATAGCGGGAGGATGGGCGATGAGCAGTTCTTC. Looking up the rest from reference TRBV7-6 and TRBJ2-1 gives the full variable domain: GAGVSQSPRYKVTKRGQDVALRCDPISGHVSLYWYRQALGQGPEFLTYFNYEAQQDKSGLPNDRFSAERPEGSISTLTIQRTEQRDSAMYRCASSSLTYSGRMGDEQFFGPGTRLTVL.

The chain couples TRBV3-1 to TRBJ2-2; D not resolved. With 0 bases removed from V and 8 bases from J, the gap between germline ends came to 10 bases. CDR3 length equals 14 residues. CDR1 and CDR2 (germline): LGHDT, YNNKEL (reference sequence). In DNA form, the CDR3 reads TGTGCCAGCAGCCAAGATCTGGCCGGAGGGGAGCTGTTTTTT. Its protein is CASSQDLAGGELFF.

The J gene is TRBJ2-1, the V gene TRBV27; perhaps TRBD2 as D (6 bases). The CDR3 is made up of 15 amino acids. CDR1 and CDR2 (germline): MNHEY, SMNVEV (reference sequence). The ends were cut back, 6 bases at V and 4 bases at J, with 16 bases in the middle. CDR3 in DNA: TGTGCCAGCAGAAGCCGGGACTTCTTTTACAATGAGCAGTTCTTC. This codes for CASRSRDFFYNEQFF.

This clonotype was counted at least ten times. A junction boundary mismatches the germline segment, possibly from a read error. J is TRBJ2-1 and V is TRBV11-2; D unresolved. The CDR3 sequence is 11 residues long. Germline loops: CDR1 SGHAT, CDR2 FQNNGV. CDR3 sequence: CASSYYDEQFF. In DNA form, the CDR3 reads TGTGCCAGCAGCTACTACGATGAGCAGTTCTTC.

The chain joins TRBV7-8 to TRBJ1-5, with unresolved D. The CDR3 runs to 18 residues. V gave up 5 bases and J gave up 0 bases, with 20 bases separating them. Germline CDR1 SGHVS, CDR2 FQNEAQ. The CDR3 loop reads CASSADKFWAGSNQPQHF. In nucleotides, the CDR3 is TGTGCCAGCAGCGCAGACAAGTTCTGGGCTGGTAGCAATCAGCCCCAGCATTTT.

CDR3 nucleotides: TGCAGCGTTAGCCCGACTAGCGGGAGCACAGATACGCAGTATTTT. Its protein is CSVSPTSGSTDTQYF. The chain combines TRBV29-1 with TRBJ2-3; TRBD2 matches 10 bases. This CDR3 spans 15 amino acids. The V and J ends lost 5 bases and 0 bases, in that order; junction bases with no gene match: 5. Germline V gene lookup returns CDR1 SQVTM and CDR2 ANQGSEA.

This clonotype was found a few times. This chain links TRBV13 with TRBJ1-1, with 7 nucleotides matching TRBD1. Germline CDR1 and CDR2: PRHDT and FYEKMQ (reference sequence). This CDR3 contains 15 residues. V dropped 5 bases and J dropped 3; count of bases not matched to a gene: 9. CDR3 sequence (DNA): TGTGCCAGCAGCGGATCAGACAGGGAGGACACTGAAGCTTTCTTT. Protein: CASSGSDREDTEAFF.

Here the CDR3 reads CASSRRQRGNSYEQYF. CDR3 nucleotides: TGTGCCAGCAGCCGGCGGCAGCGGGGCAACTCCTACGAGCAGTACTTC. This chain joins TRBV7-7 and TRBJ2-7; TRBD2 matches at 7 bases. V lost 5 bases, J lost 0 bases, and 10 bases stayed unmatched. This CDR3 has 16 amino acids. Germline V gene sequence: CDR1 SSHAT, CDR2 FNYEAQ (reference sequence).

The chain joins TRBV29-1 to TRBJ2-5; 7 nucleotides align to TRBD1. Trimming at V came to 4 bases and at J to 3 bases, leaving 17 bases not matched to a gene. CDR3 length: 17 amino acids. The germline V gene has CDR1 SQVTM and CDR2 ANQGSEA. The DNA for the CDR3 is TGCAGCGTTGTCGTGTGGGGACAGACGGTAGGGGAAGAGACCCAGTACTTC. It translates to CSVVVWGQTVGEETQYF.